This T cell receptor beta chain derives from a study of T cells in Graves' hyperthyroidism and ophthalmopathy. Study-level findings and limits: Researchers report that a 13 V-J model separated ophthalmopathy from stable hyperthyroidism. Clonotypes that were expanded in thyroid above 0.001 mostly appeared in blood too.

Only a few counts were recorded for this clonotype. Its antigen is unknown. Ophthalmopathy cases scored 3 or more on the Clinical Activity Score and 4 or more on NOSPECS grade, with duration below 3 months. Fresh peripheral blood, around 9.5 ml, yielded the PBMCs. Germline V lookup: CDR1 SEHNR, CDR2 FQNEAQ (reference sequence). The trim removed 5 bases at V and 0 bases at J, leaving 8 bases unmatched. The CDR3 loop spans 16 amino acids. Amplification of TCR beta CDR3 regions used RNA as the template. During a first-round RT-PCR of the TCR CDR3, the HTBI primer set was used. Each CDR3 protein is one row after TCRdb ran MiXCR on the multiplex PCR reads. The sample lists roughly 350,000 distinct CDR3 sequences; roughly 15% were seen once.

This TCR was sampled from a woman in her thirties or forties with Graves' ophthalmopathy. The sample consisted of blood. The rearrangement links TRBV7-9 to TRBJ1-1; 8 nucleotides align to TRBD1. CDR3: CASSAPDRDMNTEAFF. In nucleotides, the CDR3 is TGTGCCAGCAGCGCCCCGGACAGGGACATGAACACTGAAGCTTTCTTT.